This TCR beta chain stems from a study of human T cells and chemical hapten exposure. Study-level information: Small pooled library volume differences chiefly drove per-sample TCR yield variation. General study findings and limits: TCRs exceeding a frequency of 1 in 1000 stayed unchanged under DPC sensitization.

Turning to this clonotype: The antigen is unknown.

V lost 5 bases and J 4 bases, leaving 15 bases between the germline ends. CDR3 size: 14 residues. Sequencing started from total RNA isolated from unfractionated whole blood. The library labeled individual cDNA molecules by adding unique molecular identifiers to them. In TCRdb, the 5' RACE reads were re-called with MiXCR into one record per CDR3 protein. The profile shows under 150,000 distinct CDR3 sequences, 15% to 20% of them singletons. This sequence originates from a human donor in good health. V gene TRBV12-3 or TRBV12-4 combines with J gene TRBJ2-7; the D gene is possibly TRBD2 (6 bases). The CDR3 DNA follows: TGTGCCAGCAGTCCCCCGGCGGGATCTTACGAGCAGTACTTC. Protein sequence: CASSPPAGSYEQYF.